The clone carrying this T cell receptor beta chain was detected ten times or more. No antigen is known for it. From the RT-PCR reads, TCRdb called clonotypes with MiXCR, one entry per CDR3 protein. The data contain under 750,000 distinct CDR3 sequences, approximately 10% of them singletons. This record comes from a study of response to subunit inactivated influenza vaccine. Study-wide results and caveats: After each seasonal influenza vaccination, few new T cells are recruited, the authors suggested.

V dropped 4 bases and J dropped 9 bases, with 16 bases sitting between them. Germline V lookup: CDR1 LGHNA, CDR2 YSLEER. This CDR3 has 15 residues. The material was PBMCs from blood, obtained on the day of vaccination. This sequence joins TRBV4-3 and TRBJ1-6; D unresolved. The sequence came from a man between 45 and 60 years old who received an inactivated influenza vaccine. Here the CDR3 reads CASSPDAGGSSPLHF. DNA of the CDR3: TGCGCCAGCAGCCCGGATGCAGGAGGTTCTTCACCCCTCCACTTT.